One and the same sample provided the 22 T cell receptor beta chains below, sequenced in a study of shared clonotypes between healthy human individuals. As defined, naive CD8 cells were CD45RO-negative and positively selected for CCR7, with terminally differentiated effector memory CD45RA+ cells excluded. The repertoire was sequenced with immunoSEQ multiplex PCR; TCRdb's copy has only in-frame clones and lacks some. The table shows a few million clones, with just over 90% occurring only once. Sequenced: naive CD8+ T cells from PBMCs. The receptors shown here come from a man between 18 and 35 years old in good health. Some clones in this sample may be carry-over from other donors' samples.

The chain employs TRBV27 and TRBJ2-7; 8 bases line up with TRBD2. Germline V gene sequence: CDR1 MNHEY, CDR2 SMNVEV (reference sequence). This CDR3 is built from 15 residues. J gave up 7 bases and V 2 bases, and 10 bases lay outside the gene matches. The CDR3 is CASSLGGGRRWEQYF. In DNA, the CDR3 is TGTGCCAGCAGTTTAGGCGGCGGGAGGAGGTGGGAGCAGTACTTC.

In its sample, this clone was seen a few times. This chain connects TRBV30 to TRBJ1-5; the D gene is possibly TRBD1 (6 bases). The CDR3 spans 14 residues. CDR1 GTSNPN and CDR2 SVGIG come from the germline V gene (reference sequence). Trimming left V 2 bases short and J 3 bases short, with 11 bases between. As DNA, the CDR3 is TGTGCCTGGAGTACAGGGCCCATCAATCAGCCCCAGCATTTT. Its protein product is CAWSTGPINQPQHF. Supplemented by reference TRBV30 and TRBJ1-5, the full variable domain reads SQTIHQWPATLVQPVGSPLSLECTVEGTSNPNLYWYRQAAGRGLQLLFYSVGIGQISSEVPQNLSASRPQDRQFILSSKKLLLSDSGFYLCAWSTGPINQPQHFGDGTRLSIL.

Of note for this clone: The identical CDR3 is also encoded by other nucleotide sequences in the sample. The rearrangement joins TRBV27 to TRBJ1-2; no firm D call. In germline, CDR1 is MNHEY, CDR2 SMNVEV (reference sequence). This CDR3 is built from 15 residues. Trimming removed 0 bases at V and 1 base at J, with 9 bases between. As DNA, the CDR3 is TGTGCCAGCAGTTTATCGTTAGGGAGTAACTATGGCTACACCTTC. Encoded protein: CASSLSLGSNYGYTF.

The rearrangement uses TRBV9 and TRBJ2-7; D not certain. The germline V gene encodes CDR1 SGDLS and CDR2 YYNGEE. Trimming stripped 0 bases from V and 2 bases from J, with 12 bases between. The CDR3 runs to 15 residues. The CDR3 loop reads CASSVGPGLAYEQYF. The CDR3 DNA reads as TGTGCCAGCAGCGTAGGCCCCGGGTTGGCCTACGAGCAGTACTTC. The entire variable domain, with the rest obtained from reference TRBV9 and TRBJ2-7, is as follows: DSGVTQTPKHLITATGQRVTLRCSPRSGDLSVYWYQQSLDQGLQFLIQYYNGEERAKGNILERFSAQQFPDLHSELNLSSLELGDSALYFCASSVGPGLAYEQYFGPGTRLTVT.

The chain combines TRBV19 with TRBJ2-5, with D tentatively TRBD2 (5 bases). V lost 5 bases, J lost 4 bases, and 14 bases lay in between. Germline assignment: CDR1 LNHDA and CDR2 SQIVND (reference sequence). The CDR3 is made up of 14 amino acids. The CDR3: CASSVRDVGETQYF. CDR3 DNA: TGTGCCAGTAGTGTCCGGGATGTCGGAGAGACCCAGTACTTC.

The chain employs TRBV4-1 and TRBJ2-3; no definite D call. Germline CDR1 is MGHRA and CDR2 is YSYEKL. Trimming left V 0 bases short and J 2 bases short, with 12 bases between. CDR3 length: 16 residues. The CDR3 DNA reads TGCGCCAGCAGCCAAGATCCCCCCAGATCCACAGATACGCAGTATTTT. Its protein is CASSQDPPRSTDTQYF.

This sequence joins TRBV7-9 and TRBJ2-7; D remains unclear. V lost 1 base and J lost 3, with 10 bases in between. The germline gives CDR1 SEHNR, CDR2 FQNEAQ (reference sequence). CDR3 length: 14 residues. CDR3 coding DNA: TGTGCCAGCAGCTTAGTGGTAGTTAACTACGAGCAGTACTTC. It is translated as CASSLVVVNYEQYF.

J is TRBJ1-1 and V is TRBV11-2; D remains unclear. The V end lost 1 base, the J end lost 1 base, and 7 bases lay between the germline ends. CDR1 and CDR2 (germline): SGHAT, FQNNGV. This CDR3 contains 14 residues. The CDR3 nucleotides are TGTGCCAGCAGCTTAGTGTGGGGGAACACTGAAGCTTTCTTT. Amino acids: CASSLVWGNTEAFF. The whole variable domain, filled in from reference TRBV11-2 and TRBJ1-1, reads EAGVAQSPRYKIIEKRQSVAFWCNPISGHATLYWYQQILGQGPKLLIQFQNNGVVDDSQLPKDRFSAERLKGVDSTLKIQPAKLEDSAVYLCASSLVWGNTEAFFGQGTRLTVV.

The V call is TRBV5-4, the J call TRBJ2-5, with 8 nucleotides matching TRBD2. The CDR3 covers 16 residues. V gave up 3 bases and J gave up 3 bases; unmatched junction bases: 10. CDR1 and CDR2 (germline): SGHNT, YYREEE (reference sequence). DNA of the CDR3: TGTGCCAGCAGCTCACCTCAGGGAGCGGGAGAAGAGACCCAGTACTTC. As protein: CASSSPQGAGEETQYF.

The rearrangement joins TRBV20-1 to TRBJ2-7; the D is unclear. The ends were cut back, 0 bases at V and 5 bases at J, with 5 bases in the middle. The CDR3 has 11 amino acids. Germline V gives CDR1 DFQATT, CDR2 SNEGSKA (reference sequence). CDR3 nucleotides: TGCAGTGCTAGAGAGTACCACGAGCAGTACTTC. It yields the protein CSAREYHEQYF.

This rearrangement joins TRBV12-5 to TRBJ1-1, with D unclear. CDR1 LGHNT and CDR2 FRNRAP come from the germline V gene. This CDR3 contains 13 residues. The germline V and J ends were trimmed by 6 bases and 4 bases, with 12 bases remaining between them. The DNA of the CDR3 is TGTGCTAGTGGCTCTGCCGTTCGCACTGAAGCTTTCTTT. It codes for CASGSAVRTEAFF. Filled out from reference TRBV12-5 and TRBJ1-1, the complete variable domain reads DARVTQTPRHKVTEMGQEVTMRCQPILGHNTVFWYRQTMMQGLELLAYFRNRAPLDDSGMPKDRFSAEMPDATLATLKIQPSEPRDSAVYFCASGSAVRTEAFFGQGTRLTVV.

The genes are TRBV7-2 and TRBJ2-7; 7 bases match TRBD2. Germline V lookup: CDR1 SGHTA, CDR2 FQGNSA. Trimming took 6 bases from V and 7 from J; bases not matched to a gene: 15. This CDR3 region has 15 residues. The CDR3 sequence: CASSPLGRDLWEQYF. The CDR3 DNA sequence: TGTGCCAGCAGTCCCCTAGGGAGGGACCTCTGGGAGCAGTACTTC.

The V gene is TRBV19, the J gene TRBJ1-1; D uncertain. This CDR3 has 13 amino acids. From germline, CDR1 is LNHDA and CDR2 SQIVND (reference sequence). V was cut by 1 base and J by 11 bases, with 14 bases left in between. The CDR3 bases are TGTGCCAGTAGTATAGCCCCGGGGAGGGAGGCTTTCTTT. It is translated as CASSIAPGREAFF.

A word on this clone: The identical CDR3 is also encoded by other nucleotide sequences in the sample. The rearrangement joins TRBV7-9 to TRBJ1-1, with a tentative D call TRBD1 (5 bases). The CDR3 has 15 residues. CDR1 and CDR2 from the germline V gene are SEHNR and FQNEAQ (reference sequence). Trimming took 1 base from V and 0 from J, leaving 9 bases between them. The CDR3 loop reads CASSLGPGMNTEAFF. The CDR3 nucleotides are TGTGCCAGCAGCTTAGGCCCAGGGATGAACACTGAAGCTTTCTTT.

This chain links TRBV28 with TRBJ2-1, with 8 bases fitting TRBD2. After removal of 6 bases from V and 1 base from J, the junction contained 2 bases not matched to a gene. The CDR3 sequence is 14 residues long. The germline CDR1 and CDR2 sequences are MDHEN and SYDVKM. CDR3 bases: TGTGCCAGCAGCGGGAGGGTGTCCTACAATGAGCAGTTCTTC. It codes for CASSGRVSYNEQFF. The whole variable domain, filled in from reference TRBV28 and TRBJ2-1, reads DVKVTQSSRYLVKRTGEKVFLECVQDMDHENMFWYRQDPGLGLRLIYFSYDVKMKEKGDIPEGYSVSREKKERFSLILESASTNQTSMYLCASSGRVSYNEQFFGPGTRLTVL.

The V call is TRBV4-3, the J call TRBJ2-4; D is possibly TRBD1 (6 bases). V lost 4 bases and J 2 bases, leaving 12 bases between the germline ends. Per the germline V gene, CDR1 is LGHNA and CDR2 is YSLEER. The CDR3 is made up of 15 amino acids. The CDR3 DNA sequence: TGCGCCAGCAGCCTTCACAGGGTCCCCAAAAACATTCAGTACTTC. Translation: CASSLHRVPKNIQYF.

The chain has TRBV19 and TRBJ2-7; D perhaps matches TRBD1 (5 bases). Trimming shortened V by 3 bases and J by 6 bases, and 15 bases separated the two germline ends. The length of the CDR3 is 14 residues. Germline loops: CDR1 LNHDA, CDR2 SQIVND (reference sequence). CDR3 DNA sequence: TGTGCCAGTAGTATGGGGTTGGGGCCCGGCGAGCAGTACTTC. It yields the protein CASSMGLGPGEQYF.

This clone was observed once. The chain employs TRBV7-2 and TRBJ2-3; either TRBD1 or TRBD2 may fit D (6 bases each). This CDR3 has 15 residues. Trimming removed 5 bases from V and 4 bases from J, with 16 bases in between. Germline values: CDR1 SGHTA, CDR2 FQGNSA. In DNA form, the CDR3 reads TGTGCCAGCAGCCCTAAGGGGGAGGTGGCAGATACGCAGTATTTT. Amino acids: CASSPKGEVADTQYF.

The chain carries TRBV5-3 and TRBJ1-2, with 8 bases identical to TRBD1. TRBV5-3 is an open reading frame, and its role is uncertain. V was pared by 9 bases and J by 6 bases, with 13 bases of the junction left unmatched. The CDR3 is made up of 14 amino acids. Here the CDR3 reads CAISYPGRGHGYTF. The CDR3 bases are TGTGCCATCTCCTACCCGGGCAGGGGGCATGGCTACACCTTC.

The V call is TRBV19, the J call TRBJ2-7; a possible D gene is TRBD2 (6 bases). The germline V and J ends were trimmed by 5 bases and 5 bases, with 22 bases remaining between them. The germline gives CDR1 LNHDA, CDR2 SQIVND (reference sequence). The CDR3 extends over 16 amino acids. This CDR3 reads CASSGSRAEGLDEQYF. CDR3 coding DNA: TGTGCCAGTAGTGGGAGCCGGGCCGAGGGACTGGACGAGCAGTACTTC.

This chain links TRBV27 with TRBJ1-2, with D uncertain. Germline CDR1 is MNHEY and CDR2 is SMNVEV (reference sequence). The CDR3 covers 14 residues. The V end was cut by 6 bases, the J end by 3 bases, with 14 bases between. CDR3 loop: CASSSGFRDYGYTF. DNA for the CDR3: TGTGCCAGCAGCTCGGGGTTCCGCGACTATGGCTACACCTTC.

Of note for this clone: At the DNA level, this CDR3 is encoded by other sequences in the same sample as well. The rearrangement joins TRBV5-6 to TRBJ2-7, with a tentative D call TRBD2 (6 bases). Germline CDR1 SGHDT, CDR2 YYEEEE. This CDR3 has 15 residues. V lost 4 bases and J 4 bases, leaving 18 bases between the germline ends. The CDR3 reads CASSLVVGGGYEQYF. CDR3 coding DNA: TGTGCCAGCAGCCTGGTGGTAGGAGGAGGGTACGAGCAGTACTTC.